Listed below are T cell receptor beta chains from one sample, sequenced in a study of blood T cell repertoires in COVID-19. Assay used: immunoSEQ multiplex PCR; TCRdb lists only in-frame clones, some missing. The table has around 40,000 clones, 70% to 90% seen once. Sequenced material: peripheral blood. The receptors derive from a man aged 60 to 69 with COVID-19, enrolled during active disease. The CDR3 runs from the conserved cysteine through the conserved F or W. A D gene is named only where the DNA matches it firmly. Not every row has a clone size; where given, it reads once, few, many or a size class.

j_call	d_call	v_call	clone_size	cdr3_aa	cdr3_nt
TRBJ1-1	.	TRBV14	few	CASSQGGSRGEAFF	TGTGCCAGCAGCCAAGGAGGGAGTCGAGGTGAAGCTTTCTTT
TRBJ2-5	.	TRBV28	once	CASSFYEETQYF	TGTGCCAGCAGTTTTTATGAAGAGACCCAGTACTTC
TRBJ1-2	.	TRBV9	once	CASSVRSDGRGGYTF	TGTGCCAGCAGCGTAAGGTCTGATGGCAGGGGCGGCTACACCTTC
TRBJ2-7	.	TRBV5-6	.	CASSLDAGNYEQYF	TGTGCCAGCAGCTTGGACGCGGGGAACTACGAGCAGTACTTC
TRBJ1-2	.	TRBV28	few	CASRWMTGYYGYTF	TGTGCCAGCAGATGGATGACAGGTTACTATGGCTACACCTTC
TRBJ1-2	.	TRBV30	.	CAWPRPEGGYTF	TGTGCCTGGCCGAGGCCGGAAGGTGGCTACACCTTC
TRBJ1-6	.	TRBV24-1	few	CATSARYNSPLHF	TGTGCCACCAGTGCTAGATATAATTCACCCCTCCACTTT
TRBJ2-7	.	TRBV5-5	.	CASSYVLGSSYEQYF	TGTGCCAGCAGCTACGTCCTAGGATCTTCCTACGAGCAGTACTTC
TRBJ2-2	TRBD2	TRBV6-1	.	CASSELLAGGGSTGELFF	TGTGCCAGCAGTGAACTACTAGCGGGAGGGGGGAGCACCGGGGAGCTGTTTTTT
TRBJ2-1	TRBD2	TRBV6-1	.	CASSEHSGNYNEQFF	TGTGCCAGCAGTGAACATAGCGGGAACTACAATGAGCAGTTCTTC
TRBJ2-1	.	TRBV6-6	.	CASSYPGTFNEQFF	TGTGCCAGCAGTTACCCCGGGACTTTCAATGAGCAGTTCTTC
TRBJ2-1	.	TRBV28	.	CGTLGAYNEQFF	TGTGGGACACTTGGAGCCTACAATGAGCAGTTCTTC
TRBJ2-1	TRBD2	TRBV29-1	.	CSVALATSGNSYNEQFF	TGCAGCGTCGCTTTGGCGACTAGCGGGAACTCCTACAATGAGCAGTTCTTC
TRBJ1-5	TRBD1	TRBV6-6	.	CASSPGQSNQPQHF	TGTGCCAGCAGTCCGGGACAGAGCAATCAGCCCCAGCATTTT
TRBJ2-7	TRBD2	TRBV28	.	CASSAGTSGLSAAEQYF	TGTGCCAGCAGCGCAGGGACTAGCGGTCTCAGTGCCGCCGAGCAGTACTTC
TRBJ2-5	TRBD1	TRBV11-2	.	CASSADRAGETQYF	TGTGCCAGCAGCGCGGACAGGGCGGGGGAGACCCAGTACTTC
TRBJ2-1	TRBD1	TRBV24-1	.	CATSDPTGQGYNEQFF	TGTGCCACCAGTGATCCAACCGGACAGGGGTACAATGAGCAGTTCTTC
TRBJ1-4	.	TRBV14	.	CASSQGARSAKLFF	TGTGCCAGCAGCCAAGGGGCACGGTCGGCAAAACTGTTTTTT
TRBJ1-2	.	TRBV27	.	CASSSGGPGYTF	TGTGCCAGCAGTTCCGGGGGGCCTGGCTACACCTTC
TRBJ1-1	TRBD1	TRBV7-8	once	CASRLQGMNTEAFF	TGTGCCAGCAGATTACAGGGGATGAACACTGAAGCTTTCTTT
TRBJ2-3	TRBD1	TRBV18	.	CASSYDREDTQYF	TGTGCCAGCTCATACGACAGGGAAGATACGCAGTATTTT
TRBJ2-3	TRBD2	TRBV4-1	.	CASSQASGGTDTQYF	TGCGCCAGCAGCCAGGCTAGCGGCGGCACAGATACGCAGTATTTT
TRBJ2-7	TRBD2	TRBV30	.	CAWFPILAGKDEQYF	TGTGCCTGGTTCCCTATCTTAGCGGGAAAGGACGAGCAGTACTTC
TRBJ1-5	TRBD1	TRBV12-5	.	CASGPPFPGQDCCQPQHF	TGTGCTAGTGGGCCTCCCTTCCCGGGACAGGATTGTTGCCAGCCCCAGCATTTT
TRBJ2-7	.	TRBV30	.	CAWTGTSYEQYF	TGTGCCTGGACAGGAACCTCCTACGAGCAGTACTTC